The T cell receptor (beta chain) under discussion was sequenced for a study of Ad26.COV2.S vaccination and SARS-CoV-2 variants. Study-wide results and caveats: From the TCR breadth and depth analyses, total T cell responses may have been underestimated. Placebo and vaccine recipients had non-spike TCR breadth that was similar. Vaccine recipients had higher spike-specific TCR breadth than placebo recipients. A substantial breadth of spike-specific CD8+ and CD4+ T cell responses after vaccination has been reported.

TCRdb's table, derived via immunoSEQ multiplex PCR, lists solely in-frame clones and lacks some. This sample has some 640,000 clones, with about 90% found just once. With respect to this clone: Its cognate antigen is unknown. Other DNA sequences in the sample encode the same CDR3.

The CDR3 is made up of 12 amino acids. Germline loops: CDR1 KGHDR, CDR2 SFDVKD. Trimming shortened V by 3 bases and J by 4 bases, and 5 bases separated the two germline ends. Treatment reported: 15 to 20 received Ad26.COV2.S at low or high dose, single or two shots; 5 received placebo; per-sample allocation not given. Repertoires come from day 63 after the first vaccine or placebo injection. The J gene is TRBJ1-2, the V gene TRBV24-1, with D unclear. The TCR originated in a person between 18 and 59 years old who received the Ad26.COV2.S COVID-19 vaccine or a placebo. Sequenced material: peripheral blood, taken in a trial of Ad26.COV2.S vaccine versus placebo. The CDR3 DNA follows: TGTGCCACCAGTGATAACAGCTATGGCTACACCTTC. Encoded protein: CATSDNSYGYTF.